Listed below are T cell receptor beta chains from one sample, sequenced in a study of T cell repertoires in cytomegalovirus infection. TCRdb reanalysed the reads using MiXCR and keeps one entry per CDR3 protein. Here the sample spans fewer than 1,000,000 distinct CDR3 sequences, approximately 33% being singletons. These TCRs' antigens remain unknown. The sample was cultured CD8+ T cells from PBMCs, taken from culture after CMV antigen stimulation. The receptors were gathered from a human donor in good health (CMV status not recorded). Some clones in this sample may be carry-over from other donors' samples. The CDR3 runs from the conserved cysteine through the conserved F or W. Fields, in order: D gene, clone size, J gene, V gene, CDR3 protein, CDR3 DNA. The D gene is left open where the match is weak. Size tells how often a clone was seen (once, few, many) or the class of an expanded clone, and some rows leave it out.

D gene: TRBD1; clone size: few; J gene: TRBJ1-5; V gene: TRBV6-2/TRBV6-3; CDR3 protein: CASSYSIAGTVSNQPQHF; CDR3 DNA: TGTGCCAGCAGTTACTCGATCGCGGGGACAGTCAGCAATCAGCCCCAGCATTTT
D gene: -; clone size: few; J gene: TRBJ1-6; V gene: TRBV28; CDR3 protein: CASSSNGSPEFGSPLHF; CDR3 DNA: TGTGCCAGCAGTTCGAATGGGTCTCCCGAATTCGGTTCACCCCTCCACTTT
D gene: TRBD2; clone size: -; J gene: TRBJ2-1; V gene: TRBV6-1; CDR3 protein: CASSVRAGGVNEQFF; CDR3 DNA: TGTGCCAGCAGTGTGCGGGCGGGGGGAGTCAATGAGCAGTTCTTC
D gene: -; clone size: once; J gene: TRBJ2-7; V gene: TRBV7-9; CDR3 protein: CASSWARDTYEQYF; CDR3 DNA: TGTGCCAGCTCCTGGGCAAGGGACACCTACGAGCAGTACTTC
D gene: TRBD2; clone size: few; J gene: TRBJ2-1; V gene: TRBV7-6; CDR3 protein: CASSLLAGDSYNEQFF; CDR3 DNA: TGTGCCAGCAGCTTACTAGCGGGGGATTCCTACAATGAGCAGTTCTTC
D gene: -; clone size: -; J gene: TRBJ2-2; V gene: TRBV15; CDR3 protein: CATSRDAYIQNTGELFF; CDR3 DNA: TGTGCCACCAGCAGAGATGCGTATATACAGAACACCGGGGAGCTGTTTTTT
D gene: TRBD1; clone size: few; J gene: TRBJ1-1; V gene: TRBV19; CDR3 protein: CASRTGGEAFF; CDR3 DNA: TGTGCCAGTCGGACAGGGGGCGAAGCTTTCTTT
D gene: TRBD2; clone size: few; J gene: TRBJ2-3; V gene: TRBV5-5; CDR3 protein: CASRVGTSDTDTQYF; CDR3 DNA: TGTGCCAGCAGGGTCGGGACTAGCGACACAGATACGCAGTATTTT
D gene: TRBD1; clone size: -; J gene: TRBJ2-5; V gene: TRBV12-3/TRBV12-4; CDR3 protein: CASGQGMETQYF; CDR3 DNA: TGTGCCAGCGGACAGGGTATGGAGACCCAGTACTTC
D gene: TRBD2; clone size: few; J gene: TRBJ2-1; V gene: TRBV7-9; CDR3 protein: CASSPIVSGDYNEQFF; CDR3 DNA: TGTGCCAGCAGCCCCATTGTGAGCGGGGATTACAATGAGCAGTTCTTC
D gene: -; clone size: many; J gene: TRBJ2-1; V gene: TRBV24-1; CDR3 protein: CATGPGGHNEQFF; CDR3 DNA: TGTGCCACCGGGCCCGGTGGTCACAATGAGCAGTTCTTC
D gene: -; clone size: few; J gene: TRBJ2-5; V gene: TRBV7-9; CDR3 protein: CASSPHRSQETQYF; CDR3 DNA: TGTGCCAGCAGCCCTCACAGGAGCCAAGAGACCCAGTACTTC
D gene: -; clone size: -; J gene: TRBJ1-4; V gene: TRBV6-5; CDR3 protein: CASSYSANEKLFF; CDR3 DNA: TGTGCCAGCAGTTACTCCGCCAATGAAAAACTGTTTTTT
D gene: -; clone size: few; J gene: TRBJ2-1; V gene: TRBV27; CDR3 protein: CASTLIGSYNEQFF; CDR3 DNA: TGTGCCAGCACTTTGATAGGCTCCTACAATGAGCAGTTCTTC
D gene: -; clone size: -; J gene: TRBJ1-5; V gene: TRBV19; CDR3 protein: CASSIWKGDHQPQHF; CDR3 DNA: TGTGCCAGTAGTATTTGGAAAGGGGACCATCAGCCCCAGCATTTT
D gene: -; clone size: -; J gene: TRBJ1-3; V gene: TRBV7-3; CDR3 protein: CASSLYSSGNTIYF; CDR3 DNA: TGTGCCAGCAGCTTATATAGCTCTGGAAACACCATATATTTT
D gene: -; clone size: few; J gene: TRBJ1-1; V gene: TRBV29-1; CDR3 protein: CSVEGRRDEAFF; CDR3 DNA: TGCAGCGTTGAAGGAAGGAGGGATGAAGCTTTCTTT
D gene: -; clone size: -; J gene: TRBJ2-7; V gene: TRBV27; CDR3 protein: CASSLTPGEQYF; CDR3 DNA: TGTGCCAGCAGTTTAACCCCTGGCGAGCAGTACTTC
D gene: TRBD2; clone size: many; J gene: TRBJ2-2; V gene: TRBV7-2; CDR3 protein: CASSPWEGRLTGELFF; CDR3 DNA: TGTGCCAGCAGCCCATGGGAGGGGCGCTTAACCGGGGAGCTGTTTTTT
D gene: TRBD2; clone size: -; J gene: TRBJ2-5; V gene: TRBV7-6; CDR3 protein: CASSQAGVRETQYF; CDR3 DNA: TGTGCTAGCAGTCAAGCGGGGGTCCGAGAGACCCAGTACTTC
D gene: -; clone size: -; J gene: TRBJ1-5; V gene: TRBV27; CDR3 protein: CASSQGGQGINQPQHF; CDR3 DNA: TGTGCCAGCAGCCAAGGCGGGCAGGGGATTAATCAGCCCCAGCATTTT
D gene: -; clone size: -; J gene: TRBJ2-1; V gene: TRBV19; CDR3 protein: CASSIDQWVEQFF; CDR3 DNA: TGTGCCAGTAGTATAGATCAATGGGTTGAGCAGTTCTTC
D gene: -; clone size: few; J gene: TRBJ1-2; V gene: TRBV4-2; CDR3 protein: CASSQEGTIYGYTF; CDR3 DNA: TGTGCCAGCAGCCAAGAGGGGACGATCTATGGCTACACCTTC
D gene: TRBD2; clone size: few; J gene: TRBJ2-5; V gene: TRBV7-6; CDR3 protein: CASSAAGGGGRETQYF; CDR3 DNA: TGTGCCAGCAGCGCAGCCGGCGGGGGGGGCCGGGAGACCCAGTACTTC
D gene: -; clone size: many; J gene: TRBJ1-4; V gene: TRBV10-3; CDR3 protein: CAISTQGKGGEKLFF; CDR3 DNA: TGTGCCATCAGTACTCAGGGGAAAGGGGGTGAAAAACTGTTTTTT
D gene: -; clone size: -; J gene: TRBJ2-1; V gene: TRBV12-3/TRBV12-4; CDR3 protein: CAIVRRNYNEQFF; CDR3 DNA: TGTGCCATCGTAAGGCGTAACTACAATGAGCAGTTCTTC
D gene: TRBD1; clone size: -; J gene: TRBJ2-3; V gene: TRBV14; CDR3 protein: CASSPYRGLDTQYF; CDR3 DNA: TGTGCCAGCAGCCCATACAGGGGGCTGGATACGCAGTATTTT
D gene: -; clone size: few; J gene: TRBJ2-2; V gene: TRBV5-4; CDR3 protein: CASSLLEPGTGELFF; CDR3 DNA: TGTGCCAGCAGCCTACTAGAACCGGGGACCGGGGAGCTGTTTTTT
D gene: TRBD2; clone size: few; J gene: TRBJ2-6; V gene: TRBV9; CDR3 protein: CASSVTASGGRSGANVLTF; CDR3 DNA: TGTGCCAGCAGCGTAACGGCTAGCGGGGGCCGCTCTGGGGCCAACGTCCTGACTTTC
D gene: TRBD1; clone size: many; J gene: TRBJ2-2; V gene: TRBV7-2; CDR3 protein: CASSFPDRGTTTGELFF; CDR3 DNA: TGTGCCAGCAGCTTCCCGGACAGGGGAACTACCACCGGGGAGCTGTTTTTT
D gene: TRBD2; clone size: -; J gene: TRBJ2-7; V gene: TRBV20-1; CDR3 protein: CSATLGTSGGYEQYF; CDR3 DNA: TGCAGTGCTACCCTCGGGACTAGCGGTGGCTACGAGCAGTACTTC
D gene: -; clone size: many; J gene: TRBJ2-5; V gene: TRBV9; CDR3 protein: CASSSGQIQETQYF; CDR3 DNA: TGTGCCAGCAGCTCCGGACAAATCCAAGAGACCCAGTACTTC
D gene: TRBD2; clone size: -; J gene: TRBJ2-1; V gene: TRBV6-2/TRBV6-3; CDR3 protein: CASSYHSASGGLAKFGEQFF; CDR3 DNA: TGTGCCAGCAGTTACCATTCGGCTAGCGGGGGGCTCGCTAAATTCGGTGAGCAGTTCTTC
D gene: TRBD1; clone size: -; J gene: TRBJ1-2; V gene: TRBV4-1; CDR3 protein: CASSHRTGEDDYGYTF; CDR3 DNA: TGCGCCAGCAGCCATCGGACAGGGGAGGACGACTATGGCTACACCTTC
D gene: -; clone size: many; J gene: TRBJ1-1; V gene: TRBV7-8; CDR3 protein: CASSLALDPNTEAFF; CDR3 DNA: TGTGCCAGCAGCTTAGCCCTGGACCCGAACACTGAAGCTTTCTTT
D gene: -; clone size: few; J gene: TRBJ2-2; V gene: TRBV6-1; CDR3 protein: CASSERFRGDTGELFF; CDR3 DNA: TGTGCCAGCAGTGAAAGGTTCAGGGGAGACACCGGGGAGCTGTTTTTT
D gene: -; clone size: -; J gene: TRBJ2-4; V gene: TRBV19; CDR3 protein: CASSPTYPIRDKIAKNIQYF; CDR3 DNA: TGTGCCAGTAGTCCTACCTACCCGATCCGGGACAAGATAGCCAAAAACATTCAGTACTTC
D gene: TRBD1; clone size: -; J gene: TRBJ1-1; V gene: TRBV2; CDR3 protein: CASSGNTGDTEAFF; CDR3 DNA: TGTGCCAGCAGCGGAAATACAGGGGACACTGAAGCTTTCTTT
D gene: -; clone size: -; J gene: TRBJ2-1; V gene: TRBV27; CDR3 protein: CASSLSGSILGGGGGINEQFF; CDR3 DNA: TGTGCCAGCAGTTTATCTGGATCCATTCTTGGGGGCGGGGGTGGAATCAATGAGCAGTTCTTC